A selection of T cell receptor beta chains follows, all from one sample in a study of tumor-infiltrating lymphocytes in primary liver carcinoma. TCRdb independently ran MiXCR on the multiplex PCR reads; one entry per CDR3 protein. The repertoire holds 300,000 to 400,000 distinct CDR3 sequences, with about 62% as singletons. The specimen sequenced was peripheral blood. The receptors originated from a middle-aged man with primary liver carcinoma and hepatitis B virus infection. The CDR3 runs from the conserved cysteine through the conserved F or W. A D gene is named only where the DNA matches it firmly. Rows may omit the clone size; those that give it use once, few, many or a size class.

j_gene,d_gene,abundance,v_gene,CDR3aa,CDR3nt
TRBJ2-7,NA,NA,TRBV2,CASSEEREQYF,TGTGCCAGCAGTGAGGAGAGGGAGCAGTACTTC
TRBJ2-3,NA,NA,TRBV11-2,CANTSILARADTQYF,TGTGCCAACACCTCCATACTAGCTCGCGCAGATACGCAGTATTTT
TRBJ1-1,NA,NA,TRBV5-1,CASSGTPGQTEAFF,TGCGCCAGCAGCGGAACACCGGGACAAACTGAAGCTTTCTTT
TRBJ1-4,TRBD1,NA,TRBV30,CAWSRGQGRGEKLFF,TGTGCCTGGAGCCGCGGACAGGGGCGGGGGGAAAAACTGTTTTTT
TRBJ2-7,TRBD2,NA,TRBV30,CAWSDLAGDTYEQYF,TGTGCCTGGAGTGACCTAGCGGGAGACACCTACGAGCAGTACTTC
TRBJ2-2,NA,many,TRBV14,CASSTYGELFF,TGTGCCAGCAGCACCTACGGGGAGCTGTTTTTT
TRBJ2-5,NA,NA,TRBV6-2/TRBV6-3,CANSVRPSRKEAQYF,TGTGCCAACAGTGTACGACCCAGCCGAAAAGAGGCCCAGTACTTC
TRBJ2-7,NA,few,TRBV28,CASSMTGFSYEQYF,TGTGCCAGCAGTATGACAGGATTCTCCTACGAGCAGTACTTC
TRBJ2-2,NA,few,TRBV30,CAWASSGGELFF,TGTGCCTGGGCATCCTCTGGCGGGGAGCTGTTTTTT
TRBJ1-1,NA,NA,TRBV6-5,CASSYSNLNTEAFF,TGTGCCAGCAGTTACTCGAACTTGAACACTGAAGCCTTCTTT
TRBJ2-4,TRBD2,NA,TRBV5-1,CASSILQIAGGVQYF,TGCGCCAGCAGCATCCTACAGATAGCGGGAGGGGTTCAGTACTTC
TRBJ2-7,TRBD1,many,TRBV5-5,CASSMDRSSYEQYF,TGTGCCAGCAGCATGGACAGGAGCTCCTACGAGCAGTACTTC
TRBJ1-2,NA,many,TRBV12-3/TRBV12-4,CASTMWTNYGYTF,TGTGCCAGCACCATGTGGACTAACTATGGCTACACCTTC
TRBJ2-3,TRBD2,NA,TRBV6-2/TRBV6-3,CASSYDKAGASDTQYF,TGTGCCAGTAGTTACGACAAGGCGGGAGCAAGTGATACGCAGTATTTT
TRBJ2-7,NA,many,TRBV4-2,CASSQQQRGEQYF,TGTGCCAGCAGCCAACAACAGAGGGGCGAGCAGTACTTC
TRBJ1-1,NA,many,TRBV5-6,CASSLSQGRDAFF,TGTGCCAGCAGCCTCTCCCAGGGGAGGGATGCTTTCTTT